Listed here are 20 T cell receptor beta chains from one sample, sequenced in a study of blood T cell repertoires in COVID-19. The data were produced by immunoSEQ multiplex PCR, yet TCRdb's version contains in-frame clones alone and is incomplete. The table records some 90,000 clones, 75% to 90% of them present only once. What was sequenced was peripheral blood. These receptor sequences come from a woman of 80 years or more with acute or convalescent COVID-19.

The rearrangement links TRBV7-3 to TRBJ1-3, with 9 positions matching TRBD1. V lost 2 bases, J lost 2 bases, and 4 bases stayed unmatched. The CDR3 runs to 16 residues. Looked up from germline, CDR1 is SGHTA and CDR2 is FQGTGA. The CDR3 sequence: CASSLHGTGTGNTIYF. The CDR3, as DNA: TGTGCCAGCAGCTTACACGGGACAGGGACTGGAAACACCATATATTTT.

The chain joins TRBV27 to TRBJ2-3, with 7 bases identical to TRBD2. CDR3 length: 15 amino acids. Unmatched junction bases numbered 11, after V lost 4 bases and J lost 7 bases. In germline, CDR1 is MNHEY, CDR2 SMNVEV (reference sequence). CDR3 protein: CASSSRKTSSHTQYF. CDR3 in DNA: TGTGCCAGCAGTTCCAGAAAGACTAGCTCACATACGCAGTATTTT.

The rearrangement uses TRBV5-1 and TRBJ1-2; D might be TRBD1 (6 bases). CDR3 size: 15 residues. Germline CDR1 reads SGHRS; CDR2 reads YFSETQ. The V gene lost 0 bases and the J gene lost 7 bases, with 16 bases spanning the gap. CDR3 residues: CASSLGDTTIVGYTF. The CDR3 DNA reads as TGCGCCAGCAGCTTGGGGGACACCACTATCGTTGGCTACACCTTC.

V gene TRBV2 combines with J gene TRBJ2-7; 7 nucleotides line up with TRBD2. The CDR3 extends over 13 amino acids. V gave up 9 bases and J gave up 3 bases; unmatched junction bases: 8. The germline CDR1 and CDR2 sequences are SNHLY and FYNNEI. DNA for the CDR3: TGTGCCAGGCCTAAGCGGGGCAACTACGAGCAGTACTTC. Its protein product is CARPKRGNYEQYF.

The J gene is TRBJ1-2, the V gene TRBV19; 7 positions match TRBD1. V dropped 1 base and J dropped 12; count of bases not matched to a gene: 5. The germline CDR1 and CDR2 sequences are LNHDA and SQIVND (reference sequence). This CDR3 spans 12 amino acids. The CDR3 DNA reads TGTGCCAGTAGTATAGCGACAGGGACCCACACCTTC. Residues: CASSIATGTHTF.

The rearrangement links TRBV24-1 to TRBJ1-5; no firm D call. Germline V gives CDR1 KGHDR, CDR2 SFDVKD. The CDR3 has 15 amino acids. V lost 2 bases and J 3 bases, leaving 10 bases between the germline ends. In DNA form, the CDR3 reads TGTGCCACCAGTGATTCGGGAGCCCTCAATCAGCCCCAGCATTTT. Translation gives CATSDSGALNQPQHF.

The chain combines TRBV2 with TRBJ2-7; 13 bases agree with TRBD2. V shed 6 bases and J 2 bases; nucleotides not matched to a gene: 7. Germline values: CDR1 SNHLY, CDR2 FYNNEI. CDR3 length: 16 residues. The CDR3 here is CASRGLAGVPPYEQYF. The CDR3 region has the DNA TGTGCCAGCAGAGGACTAGCGGGGGTCCCCCCCTACGAGCAGTACTTC. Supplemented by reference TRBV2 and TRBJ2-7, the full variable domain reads EPEVTQTPSHQVTQMGQEVILRCVPISNHLYFYWYRQILGQKVEFLVSFYNNEISEKSEIFDDQFSVERPDGSNFTLKIRSTKLEDSAMYFCASRGLAGVPPYEQYFGPGTRLTVT.

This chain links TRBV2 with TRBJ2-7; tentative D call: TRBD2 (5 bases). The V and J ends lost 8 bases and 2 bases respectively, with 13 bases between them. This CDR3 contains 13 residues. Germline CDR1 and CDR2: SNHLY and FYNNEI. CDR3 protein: CASGRDPTYEQYF. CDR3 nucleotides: TGTGCCAGCGGCCGGGATCCAACCTACGAGCAGTACTTC.

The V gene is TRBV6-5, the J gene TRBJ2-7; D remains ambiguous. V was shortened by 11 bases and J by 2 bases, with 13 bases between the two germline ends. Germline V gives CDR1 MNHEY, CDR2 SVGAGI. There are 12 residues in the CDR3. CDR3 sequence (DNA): TGTGCCTCTAGAACATCCCCCTACGAGCAGTACTTC. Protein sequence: CASRTSPYEQYF.

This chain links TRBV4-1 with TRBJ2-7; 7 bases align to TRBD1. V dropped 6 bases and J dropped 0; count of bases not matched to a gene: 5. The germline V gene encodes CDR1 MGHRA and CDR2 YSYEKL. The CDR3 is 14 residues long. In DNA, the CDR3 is TGCGCCAGCAGGCAGACAGGGTCCTCCTACGAGCAGTACTTC. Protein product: CASRQTGSSYEQYF.

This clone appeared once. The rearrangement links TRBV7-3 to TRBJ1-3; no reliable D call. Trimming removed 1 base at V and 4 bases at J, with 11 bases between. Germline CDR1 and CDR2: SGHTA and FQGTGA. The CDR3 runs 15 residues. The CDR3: CASSLIGSAGNTIYF. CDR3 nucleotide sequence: TGTGCCAGCAGCTTAATCGGCAGCGCCGGAAACACCATATATTTT. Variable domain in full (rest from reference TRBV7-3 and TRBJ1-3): GAGVSQTPSNKVTEKGKYVELRCDPISGHTALYWYRQSLGQGPEFLIYFQGTGAADDSGLPNDRFFAVRPEGSVSTLKIQRTERGDSAVYLCASSLIGSAGNTIYFGEGSWLTVV.

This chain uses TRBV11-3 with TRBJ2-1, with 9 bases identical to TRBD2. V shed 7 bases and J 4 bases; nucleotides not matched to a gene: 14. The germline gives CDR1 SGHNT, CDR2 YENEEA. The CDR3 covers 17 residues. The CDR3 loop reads CASIPGGGLAGYNEQFF. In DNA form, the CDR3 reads TGTGCCAGCATCCCCGGGGGGGGACTAGCAGGGTACAATGAGCAGTTCTTC.

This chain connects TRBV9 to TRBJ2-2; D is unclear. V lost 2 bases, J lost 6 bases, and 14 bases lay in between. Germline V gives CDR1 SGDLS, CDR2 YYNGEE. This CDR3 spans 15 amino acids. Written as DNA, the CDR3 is TGTGCCAGCAGCGTTGGCTCCCTCCAGTCCGGGGAGCTGTTTTTT. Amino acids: CASSVGSLQSGELFF.

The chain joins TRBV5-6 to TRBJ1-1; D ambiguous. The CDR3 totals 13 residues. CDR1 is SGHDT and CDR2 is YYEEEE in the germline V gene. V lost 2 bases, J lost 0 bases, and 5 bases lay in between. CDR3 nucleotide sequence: TGTGCCAGCAGCTTTGGCATGAACACTGAAGCTTTCTTT. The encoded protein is CASSFGMNTEAFF.

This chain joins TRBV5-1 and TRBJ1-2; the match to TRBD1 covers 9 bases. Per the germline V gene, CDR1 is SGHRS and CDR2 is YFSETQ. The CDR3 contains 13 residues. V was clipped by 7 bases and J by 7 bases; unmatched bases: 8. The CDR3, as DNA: TGCGCCAGCTCCCGCGGGGACAGGGTTGGCTACACCTTC. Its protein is CASSRGDRVGYTF.

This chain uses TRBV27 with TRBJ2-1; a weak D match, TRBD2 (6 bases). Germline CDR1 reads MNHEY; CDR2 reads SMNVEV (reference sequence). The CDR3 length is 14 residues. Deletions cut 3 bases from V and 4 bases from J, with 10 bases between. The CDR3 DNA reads TGTGCCAGCAGTTTGGCGGGGCTTTACAATGAGCAGTTCTTC. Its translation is CASSLAGLYNEQFF.

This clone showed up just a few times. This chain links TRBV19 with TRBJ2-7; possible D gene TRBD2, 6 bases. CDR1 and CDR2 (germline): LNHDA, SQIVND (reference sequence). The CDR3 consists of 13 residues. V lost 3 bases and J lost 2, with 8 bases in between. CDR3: CASSMEGTYEQYF. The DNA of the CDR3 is TGTGCCAGTAGTATGGAGGGTACCTACGAGCAGTACTTC.

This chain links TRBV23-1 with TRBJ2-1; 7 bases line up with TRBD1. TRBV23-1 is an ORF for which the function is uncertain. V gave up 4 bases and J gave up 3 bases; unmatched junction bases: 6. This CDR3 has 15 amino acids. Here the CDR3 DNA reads TGCGCCAGCAGTCCTCCGGGACAGTTCTACAATGAGCAGTTCTTC. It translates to CASSPPGQFYNEQFF.

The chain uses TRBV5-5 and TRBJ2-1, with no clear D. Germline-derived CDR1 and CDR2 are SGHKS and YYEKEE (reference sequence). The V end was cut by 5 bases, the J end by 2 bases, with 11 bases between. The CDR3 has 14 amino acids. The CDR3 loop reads CASRGSPAYNEQFF. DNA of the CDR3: TGTGCCAGCAGGGGCAGCCCGGCCTACAATGAGCAGTTCTTC. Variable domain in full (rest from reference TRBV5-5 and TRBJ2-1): DAGVTQSPTHLIKTRGQQVTLRCSPISGHKSVSWYQQVLGQGPQFIFQYYEKEERGRGNFPDRFSARQFPNYSSELNVNALLLGDSALYLCASRGSPAYNEQFFGPGTRLTVL.

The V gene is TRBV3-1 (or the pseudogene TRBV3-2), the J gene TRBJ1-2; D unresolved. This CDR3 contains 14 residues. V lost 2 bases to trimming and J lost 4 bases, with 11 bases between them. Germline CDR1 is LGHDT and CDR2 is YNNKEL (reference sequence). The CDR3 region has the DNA TGTGCCAGCAGCCAATCTCCGGGATCCTATGGCTACACCTTC. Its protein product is CASSQSPGSYGYTF.